A single sample gave rise to the 2 T cell receptor beta chains below, sequenced in a study of T cell changes during pregnancy in multiple sclerosis. The assay was immunoSEQ multiplex PCR, and TCRdb's table has in-frame clones only and misses some. The sample includes around 34,000 clones, roughly nine tenths of them seen just once. Sequencing was performed on CD8+ T cells from peripheral blood mononuclear cells, taken after pregnancy. All receptors come from a female donor with multiple sclerosis, enrolled in a pregnancy study.

The chain employs TRBV19 and TRBJ1-1; possibly TRBD1 for D (6 bases). There are 15 residues in the CDR3. V was clipped by 5 bases and J by 1 base, with 14 bases between them. Looked up from germline, CDR1 is LNHDA and CDR2 is SQIVND (reference sequence). CDR3 in amino acids: CASSPSTGQNTEAFF. The CDR3, as DNA: TGTGCCAGTAGTCCCTCGACAGGACAGAACACTGAAGCTTTCTTT.

This clone was picked up one time. The chain joins TRBV29-1 to TRBJ1-2; D ambiguous. The CDR3 extends over 11 amino acids. V dropped 4 bases and J dropped 4 bases, with 7 bases sitting between them. Germline CDR1 is SQVTM and CDR2 is ANQGSEA. CDR3 coding DNA: TGCAGCGTTGTAGGCGGCTATGGCTACACCTTC. It codes for CSVVGGYGYTF.